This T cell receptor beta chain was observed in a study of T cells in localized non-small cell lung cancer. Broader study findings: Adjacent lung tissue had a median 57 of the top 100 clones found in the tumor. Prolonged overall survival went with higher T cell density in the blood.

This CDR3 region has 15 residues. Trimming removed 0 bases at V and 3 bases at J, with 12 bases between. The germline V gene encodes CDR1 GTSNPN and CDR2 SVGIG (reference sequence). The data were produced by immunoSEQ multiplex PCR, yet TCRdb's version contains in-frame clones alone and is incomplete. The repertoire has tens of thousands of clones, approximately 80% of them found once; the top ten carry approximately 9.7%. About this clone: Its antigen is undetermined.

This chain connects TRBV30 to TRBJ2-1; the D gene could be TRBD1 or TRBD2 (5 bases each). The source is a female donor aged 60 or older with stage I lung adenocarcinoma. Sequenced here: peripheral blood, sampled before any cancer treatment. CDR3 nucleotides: TGTGCCTGGAGTGTGGGGGTCCGTTTCTACAATGAGCAGTTCTTC. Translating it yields CAWSVGVRFYNEQFF.